These 32 T cell receptor beta chains came from one sample sequenced in a study of cytotoxic CD8 clonotypes in ibrutinib-treated CLL. Sequencing used immunoSEQ multiplex PCR; TCRdb keeps in-frame clones, though not all of them. Here the sample spans approximately 50,000 clones, roughly 49% being singletons. The sequencing used PBMCs, collected at disease progression, from a patient treated with ibrutinib. The receptors were gathered from a human donor with chronic lymphocytic leukemia.

The chain links TRBV7-8 to TRBJ1-1; D remains ambiguous. This CDR3 spans 13 amino acids. Germline CDR1 reads SGHVS; CDR2 reads FQNEAQ. Trimming stripped 7 bases from V and 0 bases from J, with 9 bases between. This chain's CDR3 is CASTIQMNTEAFF. CDR3 DNA sequence: TGTGCCAGCACCATACAAATGAACACTGAAGCTTTCTTT.

V and J are TRBV5-1 and TRBJ2-7; D is perhaps TRBD2 (5 bases). CDR1 and CDR2 from the germline V gene are SGHRS and YFSETQ. The ends were cut back, 5 bases at V and 2 bases at J, with 11 bases in the middle. This CDR3 has 13 residues. CDR3 sequence: CASRDSATYEQYF. Written as DNA, the CDR3 is TGCGCCAGCAGGGATAGCGCAACCTACGAGCAGTACTTC. The full variable domain, its missing parts supplied by reference TRBV5-1 and TRBJ2-7, is KAGVTQTPRYLIKTRGQQVTLSCSPISGHRSVSWYQQTPGQGLQFLFEYFSETQRNKGNFPGRFSGRQFSNSRSEMNVSTLELGDSALYLCASRDSATYEQYFGPGTRLTVT.

V and J are TRBV19 and TRBJ1-4; perhaps TRBD1 as D (6 bases). CDR3 length: 16 amino acids. CDR1 is LNHDA and CDR2 is SQIVND in the germline V gene (reference sequence). Trimming stripped 7 bases from V and 8 bases from J, with 23 bases between. Written as DNA, the CDR3 is TGTGCCAGTACGCCATTTGGGGGCTGGTTGGGAGAAAAACTGTTTTTT. The encoded protein is CASTPFGGWLGEKLFF.

This clone was observed a handful of times. The V gene is TRBV4-1, the J gene TRBJ2-7; D gene uncertain. Deletions cut 1 base from V and 5 bases from J, with 12 bases between. The germline CDR1 and CDR2 sequences are MGHRA and YSYEKL. The CDR3 runs to 14 residues. The DNA of the CDR3 is TGCGCCAGCAGCCAAGCGGTGGGATCCAACGAGCAGTACTTC. Residues: CASSQAVGSNEQYF.

CDR3 sequence (DNA): TGTGCCAGCTCGCAACGAGGGGGCGCGAACGAGCAGTACTTC. It is translated as CASSQRGGANEQYF. V is TRBV18 and J is TRBJ2-7, with 7 positions matching TRBD1. The CDR3 covers 14 residues. Germline values: CDR1 KGHSH, CDR2 LQKENI. V was pared by 6 bases and J by 5 bases, with 10 bases of the junction left unmatched.

This clone has only a few counts. The chain has TRBV2 and TRBJ2-7; a possible D gene is TRBD2 (6 bases). Germline lookup yields CDR1 SNHLY and CDR2 FYNNEI. Trimming took 6 bases from V and 0 from J, leaving 6 bases between them. The CDR3 sequence is 12 residues long. The CDR3 DNA sequence: TGTGCCAGCAGGGACTACTCCTACGAGCAGTACTTC. This encodes CASRDYSYEQYF.

This clone was recorded a few times. The chain uses TRBV10-3 and TRBJ1-2, with TRBD1 as a possible D gene (6 bases). The CDR3 has 12 residues. In germline, CDR1 is ENHRY, CDR2 SYGVKD. Between the trimmed V and J ends, which lost 11 bases and 8 bases, there was a span of 18 bases. The CDR3 is CAGQGGQAGYTF. For the CDR3, the DNA is TGTGCCGGGCAAGGGGGGCAGGCGGGCTACACCTTC.

The V gene is TRBV11-2, the J gene TRBJ2-5, with D perhaps given as TRBD1 or TRBD2 (5 bases each). In germline, CDR1 is SGHAT, CDR2 FQNNGV. The CDR3 consists of 15 residues. With 6 bases removed from V and 4 bases from J, the gap between germline ends came to 18 bases. The CDR3 nucleotides read TGTGCCAGCAGGATTGAAATGGGACCCGTAGAGACCCAGTACTTC. Amino acid sequence: CASRIEMGPVETQYF.

The chain couples TRBV5-1 to TRBJ1-1, with D unclear. The V and J ends lost 5 bases and 6 bases respectively, with 11 bases between them. Germline loops: CDR1 SGHRS, CDR2 YFSETQ. This CDR3 has 12 amino acids. The CDR3 nucleotides read TGCGCCAGCAGGGGAATAGGCGCTGAAGCTTTCTTT. Translating gives CASRGIGAEAFF.

The chain employs TRBV18 and TRBJ1-6; maybe TRBD1 (6 bases). This CDR3 region has 16 residues. CDR1 is KGHSH, CDR2 LQKENI, per germline. V lost 5 bases to trimming and J lost 5 bases, with 16 bases between them. In nucleotides, the CDR3 is TGTGCCAGCTCAACCGCTCGGGGGGGCAATAATTCACCCCTCCACTTT. As protein: CASSTARGGNNSPLHF.

This clone has just a few counts. The chain is built from TRBV9 and TRBJ2-2; possible D gene TRBD1, 6 bases. The germline gives CDR1 SGDLS, CDR2 YYNGEE. The CDR3 loop spans 14 amino acids. Between the trimmed V and J ends, which lost 7 bases and 6 bases, there was a span of 16 bases. The DNA of the CDR3 is TGTGCCAGCTCCCTCATACAGGGAGCCGGGGAGCTGTTTTTT. Translation gives CASSLIQGAGELFF.

The rearrangement joins TRBV18 to TRBJ2-2; tentative D call: TRBD2 (5 bases). V was pared by 6 bases and J by 1 base, with 6 bases between. Germline V gene lookup returns CDR1 KGHSH and CDR2 LQKENI. This CDR3 is built from 13 residues. CDR3 in DNA: TGTGCCAGCTCTAGCGTGAACACCGGGGAGCTGTTTTTT. Amino acid sequence: CASSSVNTGELFF.

V is TRBV19 and J is TRBJ1-1, with D hard to call. Trimming took 6 bases from V and 4 from J, leaving 12 bases between them. Germline CDR1 LNHDA, CDR2 SQIVND (reference sequence). The CDR3 has 13 residues. As DNA, the CDR3 is TGTGCCAGTAGAAGCGGAGAGAGCACTGAAGCTTTCTTT. This gives the protein CASRSGESTEAFF.

J is TRBJ2-7 and V is TRBV4-3; a possible D gene is TRBD1 (6 bases). The V end lost 3 bases, the J end lost 5 bases, and 14 bases lay between the germline ends. Germline CDR1 and CDR2: LGHNA and YSLEER. This CDR3 comprises 14 residues. The CDR3 reads CASSHLQGFHEQYF. CDR3 DNA sequence: TGCGCCAGCAGCCACCTACAGGGATTCCACGAGCAGTACTTC.

V and J are TRBV19 and TRBJ2-7; D unclear. The germline V and J ends were trimmed by 5 bases and 1 base, with 6 bases remaining between them. Germline CDR1 and CDR2: LNHDA and SQIVND (reference sequence). This CDR3 is built from 12 residues. DNA for the CDR3: TGTGCCAGTAGTGAAGGTTCCTACGAGCAGTACTTC. It codes for CASSEGSYEQYF.

This clone was seen a few times. The gene calls are TRBV18 and TRBJ1-1, with 8 bases identical to TRBD1. The germline CDR1 and CDR2 sequences are KGHSH and LQKENI. This CDR3 comprises 18 residues. After removal of 3 bases from V and 0 bases from J, the junction contained 12 bases not matched to a gene. The CDR3 bases are TGTGCCAGCTCACCGGTCGACAGGGGTGGATCCATGAACACTGAAGCTTTCTTT. Translation: CASSPVDRGGSMNTEAFF.

Only a few counts were recorded for this clone. The chain recombines TRBV6-1 with TRBJ1-1, with D possibly being TRBD1 (5 bases). CDR1 and CDR2 (germline): MNHNS, SASEGT. CDR3 length: 15 residues. The V end was cut by 7 bases, the J end by 4 bases, with 19 bases between. CDR3 in amino acids: CASILYQGVGTEAFF. The CDR3 DNA is TGTGCCAGCATCCTCTATCAGGGAGTCGGCACTGAAGCTTTCTTT.

The J gene is TRBJ1-2, the V gene TRBV9, with a possible D match to TRBD1 (6 bases). Trimming pared 4 bases from V and 2 bases from J, leaving 12 bases between. The V gene's germline CDR1 is SGDLS and CDR2 YYNGEE. CDR3 length: 14 amino acids. The CDR3 region is CASSSRGVNYGYTF. CDR3 nucleotides: TGTGCCAGCAGCAGCAGGGGCGTCAACTATGGCTACACCTTC.

This chain uses TRBV6-5 with TRBJ1-3; tentatively, D is TRBD1 (6 bases). Germline-derived CDR1 and CDR2 are MNHEY and SVGAGI. The CDR3 spans 15 residues. V lost 4 bases to trimming and J lost 2 bases, with 12 bases between them. The CDR3 protein is CASSLGGPTGNTIYF. Here the CDR3 DNA reads TGTGCCAGCAGTTTAGGGGGACCCACTGGAAACACCATATATTTT.

The gene calls are TRBV10-3 and TRBJ2-5; D could derive from TRBD1 or TRBD2 (5 bases each). Germline V gives CDR1 ENHRY, CDR2 SYGVKD. This CDR3 has 13 amino acids. V lost 10 bases, J lost 0 bases, and 12 bases lay in between. DNA for the CDR3: TGTGCCACCGGGGCAGAGTACCAAGAGACCCAGTACTTC. It translates to CATGAEYQETQYF.

The rearrangement links TRBV5-1 to TRBJ2-5, with D unresolved. In germline, CDR1 is SGHRS, CDR2 YFSETQ. The V end lost 0 bases, the J end lost 3 bases, and 15 bases lay between the germline ends. This CDR3 region has 16 residues. The DNA for the CDR3 is TGCGCCAGCAGCTTGGTGGGCGTGGCAGGAAAAGAGACCCAGTACTTC. Protein sequence: CASSLVGVAGKETQYF.

The CDR3 nucleotides are TGTGCCAGCAGTGAGATTAGCTACTACGAGCAGTACTTC. Its protein is CASSEISYYEQYF. The chain has TRBV2 and TRBJ2-7; D not certain. The germline CDR1 and CDR2 sequences are SNHLY and FYNNEI. This CDR3 spans 13 amino acids. The germline V and J ends were trimmed by 3 bases and 3 bases, with 9 bases remaining between them.

This clone was picked up a small number of times. The V and J genes are TRBV28 and TRBJ1-5, with unresolved D. Germline loops: CDR1 MDHEN, CDR2 SYDVKM. The CDR3 has 14 residues. V was pared by 0 bases and J by 0 bases, with 3 bases between. CDR3 bases: TGTGCCAGCAGTTTATGGGCTAGCAATCAGCCCCAGCATTTT. Translated, it gives CASSLWASNQPQHF.

J is TRBJ2-3 and V is TRBV7-9, with 8 bases identical to TRBD1. V lost 0 bases to trimming and J lost 2 bases; unmatched junction nucleotides: 4. CDR3 size: 16 residues. Germline loops: CDR1 SEHNR, CDR2 FQNEAQ (reference sequence). The CDR3 nucleotides read TGTGCCAGCAGCTTAGCGACAGGGGTGGCCACAGATACGCAGTATTTT. It is translated as CASSLATGVATDTQYF.

This clone turned up a few times. This chain connects TRBV10-2 to TRBJ2-7; D possibly corresponds to TRBD2 (6 bases). Germline V lookup: CDR1 WSHSY, CDR2 SAAADI. The CDR3 covers 14 residues. Trimming cost V 8 bases and J 0 bases, with 14 bases left between them. DNA of the CDR3: TGCGCCAGCTCTCGATCGGGGGTCTCCTACGAGCAGTACTTC. Its protein is CASSRSGVSYEQYF.

The chain has TRBV27 and TRBJ2-3; 10 bases are a match to TRBD2. CDR1 is MNHEY, CDR2 SMNVEV, per germline (reference sequence). The V segment lost 3 bases and the J segment 0 bases; nucleotides outside the gene matches: 12. The length of the CDR3 is 19 residues. CDR3: CASSLILAGGPTSTDTQYF. CDR3 nucleotides: TGTGCCAGCAGTTTGATATTAGCGGGAGGCCCTACTAGCACAGATACGCAGTATTTT.

The table lists this clone with a few counts. The gene calls are TRBV30 and TRBJ1-1; 8 bases fit TRBD1. Germline CDR1 and CDR2: GTSNPN and SVGIG (reference sequence). The CDR3 runs 12 residues. V was pared by 5 bases and J by 5 bases, with 4 bases of the junction left unmatched. CDR3 residues: CAWGQGRTEAFF. The CDR3, as DNA: TGTGCCTGGGGACAGGGCAGGACTGAAGCTTTCTTT.

J is TRBJ1-5 and V is TRBV10-3; no firm D call. The CDR3 is made up of 14 amino acids. Deletions cut 6 bases from V and 2 bases from J, with 11 bases between. Germline V CDR1 and CDR2: ENHRY, SYGVKD. The CDR3 protein is CAISPSSGNQPQHF. The CDR3, as DNA: TGTGCCATCAGCCCGAGTAGTGGCAATCAGCCCCAGCATTTT.

This clone has only a few counts. The chain recombines TRBV5-6 with TRBJ2-7; unclear D gene. The CDR3 covers 13 residues. Germline values: CDR1 SGHDT, CDR2 YYEEEE. The germline V and J ends were trimmed by 4 bases and 2 bases, with 10 bases remaining between them. The CDR3 region has the DNA TGTGCCAGCAGCGCCGACACCACCTACGAGCAGTACTTC. It translates to CASSADTTYEQYF.

This clone turned up a few times. The CDR3 sequence is CASSGTSQETQYF. As DNA, the CDR3 is TGTGCCAGCTCCGGGACATCCCAAGAGACCCAGTACTTC. This rearrangement joins TRBV18 to TRBJ2-5; D is perhaps TRBD1 (6 bases). CDR3 size: 13 residues. V was clipped by 6 bases and J by 1 base, with 9 bases between them. Per germline, CDR1 KGHSH and CDR2 LQKENI.

The V and J genes are TRBV7-9 and TRBJ1-4, with D possibly TRBD1 on 5 matching bases. The length of the CDR3 is 15 residues. Trimming shortened V by 1 base and J by 8 bases, and 14 bases separated the two germline ends. In germline, CDR1 is SEHNR, CDR2 FQNEAQ (reference sequence). The CDR3 bases are TGTGCCAGCAGCTTAGTGGGACGCGATTTGGAAAAACTGTTTTTT. It is translated as CASSLVGRDLEKLFF.

The J gene is TRBJ2-5, the V gene TRBV9; possible D gene TRBD1, 6 bases. From germline, CDR1 is SGDLS and CDR2 YYNGEE. V lost 1 base and J 5 bases, leaving 12 bases between the germline ends. The CDR3 length is 14 residues. As DNA, the CDR3 is TGTGCCAGCAGCGTACAGCCAGGGGTGGAGACCCAGTACTTC. It encodes CASSVQPGVETQYF. Full variable domain (rest looked up from reference TRBV9 and TRBJ2-5): DSGVTQTPKHLITATGQRVTLRCSPRSGDLSVYWYQQSLDQGLQFLIQYYNGEERAKGNILERFSAQQFPDLHSELNLSSLELGDSALYFCASSVQPGVETQYFGPGTRLLVL.